The subject of this entry is one T cell receptor (beta chain). Its specific antigen is unknown. Base-call qualities are not available, and no considerably larger clone is one nucleotide away. Including the terminal cysteine and phenylalanine, the CDR3 comprises 16 residues. Just the 48-base CDR3 DNA is kept, in frame starting at base 1. Per the germline V gene, MNHEY is the CDR1 and SVGAGI is the CDR2. At the junction V is shortened by 2 bases and J by 0 bases, with 13 bases in between. This sample was taken from a study of shared clonotypes between healthy human individuals (dated by TCRdb to about 2020). For the wider study: A few men and a couple of women, aged 18 to 49 years, made up the cohort. Libraries were prepared and TCR repertoires were sequenced by different laboratories using diverse techniques, in order to increase sequencing depth and limit assay-specific biases. Per donor, three plates each were used for CD4 naive and CD4 memory, two for CD8 naive, and one for CD8 memory. To estimate repertoire size and how much clonotypes are shared between individuals, the study performed deep sequencing of blood TCR repertoires from 4 to 6 healthy adults. Per donor, leukapheresis produced somewhere between about 0.94 and 9.5 billion PBMCs.

CD8 naive samples were obtained by positive selection for CCR7 among CD45RO-negative cells, yielding a CD45RA+CCR7+ population from which TemRA cells were excluded. Healthy HIV-negative adults with no recently reported acute infections or vaccinations were included as donors. Every donor was a Caucasian adult residing in Nashville, Tennessee, USA. Blood was obtained by leukapheresis, after which PBMCs were separated by Ficoll-Histopaque density gradient centrifugation and cryopreserved in liquid nitrogen vapor phase. Purity and quantity of every magnetically sorted T cell population were checked by analytical flow cytometry. From each sorted fraction, genomic DNA was isolated and quantified by UV absorbance on a Nanodrop 2000c. TCR CDR3 regions were amplified from genomic DNA by multiplex PCR using the deep immunoSEQ assay. Extracted genomic DNA from each cell subset was spread evenly across all wells of several immunoSEQ 96-well plates, with each plate serving as a replicate. For sorted subsets, about 200 ng genomic DNA, equal to 30,000 to 35,000 T cell genomes, was loaded into each replicate PCR. Purified libraries were quantified with a Qubit 3.0 fluorometer, sized on a Bioanalyzer 2100, and re-quantified with the KAPA Library Quantification kit. A separate single-read 150-cycle Illumina NextSeq 550 flow cell was used to sequence each immunoSEQ 96-well plate. The authors processed their data as follows. The immunoSEQ output contained only junctional sequences without quality scores, so filtering could not match that applied to full-length reads. To assign V/J genes and CDR3, sequences were annotated against IMGT germline references using PyIR, a Python wrapper for IgBLAST v1.9. Reads with weak V/J assignments (E-value above 1e-6), missing CDR3, stop codons, out-of-frame junctions, or ambiguous translated residues were removed. A V3J clonotype was defined by an identical inferred V gene, J gene, and CDR3 amino acid sequence. The percentage overlap between two repertoires was calculated by dividing the number of shared unique clonotypes by the size of the smaller repertoire. Three approaches were used to assess repertoire richness: RTK rarefaction, the Chao1 estimator, and Recon v2.1 estimates of unobserved clonotypes. OLGA was used to compute generation probabilities for all TCRbeta clonotypes that the gDNA method yielded from several donors. TCRdb holds this immuneACCESS table with in-frame rearrangements only. Some clones are missing; in checked studies, unresolved V genes explain under half, and the rest has no known cause. V and J calls and clone size follow that table, whereas D and trimming were derived from the DNA. This sample holds approximately 740,000 clones; almost 95% were observed only once. 20% to 30% of the sample comes from the top ten.

Paper-wide results and their limitations: Rarefaction of sorted-subset datasets indicated incomplete sequencing despite the large sequencing depth. Estimated clonotype richness was generally larger for naive than for memory subsets. When a handful of donors were compared, the shared fraction of clonotypes was roughly 4.8% for naive CD4, about 4% for naive CD8, roughly 2.3% for memory CD4, and 0.35% to 0.4% for memory CD8. Sampling was restricted to blood, and TCR repertoires in tissue are likely to differ from TCR repertoires in blood. Because the study included a small number of donors, the genetic and exposure-history diversity represented was limited. Pairwise subsampling led to the expectation that sequencing depth would affect the degree of clonotype sharing among donors. Higher generation probabilities were observed for clonotypes shared by all four sorted-subset donors than for non-shared clonotypes.

The chain was built from TRBV6-5 and TRBJ1-1; a tentative D match to TRBD1 spans 6 bases. Sequenced sample: naive CD8+ T cells sorted from blood. What the cell subset or site label conveys for this sample: CD45RA+CCR7+. The source is a young man in good health. The DNA reads as follows: TGTGCCAGCAGTTACGGACAGAGAAGTATGAACACTGAAGCTTTCTTT. Translated, this is CASSYGQRSMNTEAFF.